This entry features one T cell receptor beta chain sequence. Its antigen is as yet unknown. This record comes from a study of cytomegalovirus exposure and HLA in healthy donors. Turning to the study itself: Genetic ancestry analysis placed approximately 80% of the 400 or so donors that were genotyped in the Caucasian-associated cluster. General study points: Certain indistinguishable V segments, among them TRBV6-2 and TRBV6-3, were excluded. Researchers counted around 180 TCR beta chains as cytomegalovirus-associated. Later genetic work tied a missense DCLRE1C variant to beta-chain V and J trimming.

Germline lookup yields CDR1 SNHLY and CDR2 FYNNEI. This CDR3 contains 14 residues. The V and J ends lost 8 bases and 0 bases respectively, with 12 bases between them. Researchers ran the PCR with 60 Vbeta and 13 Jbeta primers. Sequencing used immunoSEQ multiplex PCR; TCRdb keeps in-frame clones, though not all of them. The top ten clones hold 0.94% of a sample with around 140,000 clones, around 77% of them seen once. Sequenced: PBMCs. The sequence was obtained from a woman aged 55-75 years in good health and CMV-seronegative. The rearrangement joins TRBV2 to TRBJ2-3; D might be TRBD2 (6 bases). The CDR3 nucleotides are TGTGCCAGCGGGGGGACGCTAAGCACAGATACGCAGTATTTT. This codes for CASGGTLSTDTQYF.